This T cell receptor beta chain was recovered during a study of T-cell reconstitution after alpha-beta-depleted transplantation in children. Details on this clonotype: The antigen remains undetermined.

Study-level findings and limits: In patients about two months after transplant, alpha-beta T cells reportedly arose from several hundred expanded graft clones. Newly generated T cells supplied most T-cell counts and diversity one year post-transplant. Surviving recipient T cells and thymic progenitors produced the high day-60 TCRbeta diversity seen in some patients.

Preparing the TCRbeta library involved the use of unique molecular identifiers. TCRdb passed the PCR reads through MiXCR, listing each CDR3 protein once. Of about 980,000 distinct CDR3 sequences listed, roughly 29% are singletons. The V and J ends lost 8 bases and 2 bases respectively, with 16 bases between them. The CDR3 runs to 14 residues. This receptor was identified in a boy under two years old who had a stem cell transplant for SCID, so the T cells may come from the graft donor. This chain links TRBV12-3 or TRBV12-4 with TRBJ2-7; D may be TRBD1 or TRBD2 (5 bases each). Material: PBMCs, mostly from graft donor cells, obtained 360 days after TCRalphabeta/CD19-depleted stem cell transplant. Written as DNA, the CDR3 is TGTGCCAGCGCCGACCGGGACCGAGCCTACGAGCAGTACTTC. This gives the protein CASADRDRAYEQYF.